This TCR beta chain appears in the sequencing data of a study of PD-1 and CTLA-4 blockade in melanoma (dated by TCRdb to the early 2020s). For the wider study: The study compared how PD-1 blockade and CTLA-4 blockade affected the melanoma-reactive CD8 T cell response in patients with melanoma.

From cysteine to phenylalanine, the CDR3 is 15 amino acids long. Kept here is only the CDR3 DNA, which spans 45 bases and is read in frame from base 1. Germline trimming amounts to 1 base on V and 7 bases on J, with 7 as the count of junction bases outside the gene matches. CDR1 and CDR2 are read off the germline V gene as MNHNS and SASEGT. For this clone: The clone's antigen remains unknown. The record has no base qualities; no much larger clone is one base away.

The receptor library was made with the immunoSEQ multiplex PCR assay. The table comes from immuneACCESS by way of TCRdb, which keeps in-frame sequences with V and J called. Part of the clones is missing from these tables; in studies checked, under half for an unresolved V gene and the rest for unknown reasons. The sample records approximately 33,000 clones, about 91% of which are singletons. The ten most abundant clones make up over 8.5% of the sample. The material was CD8+ T cells from peripheral blood, obtained from a patient given anti-PD-1 treatment. The origin of this receptor is a human donor with melanoma. Here the chain combines TRBV6-1 and TRBJ1-5, and 7 junction bases match TRBD1. The sequenced DNA: TGTGCCAGCAGTGAAGATTTAGGGGGCAGGCAGCCCCAGCATTTT. Translation gives CASSEDLGGRQPQHF.